The T cell receptor (beta chain) under discussion was sequenced for a study of blood T cell repertoires in COVID-19 (dated by TCRdb to the early 2020s). At the level of the whole study: Samples covering the acute and convalescent phases of COVID-19 were provided by collaborators in the United States, Italy and Spain. The material from the prospective study consisted of cDNA or gDNA derived from T cells, B-cell-depleted T cells, or PBMCs. The dataset comprised deeply sampled blood TCRbeta repertoires from subjects exposed to, actively infected with, or recovered from COVID-19. The repertoires were released in a freely available public database intended as a resource for research on the immune response to SARS-CoV-2. The samples were drawn from the first 160 participants of the ongoing ImmuneRACE study and from 950 to 1,500 subjects provided by 6 global collaborators. Sample metadata almost always included a de-identified subject ID, COVID-19 status, age in years and sex. Where available, HLA class I and class II types were taken from metadata supplied by the sample provider and were not determined by assay-based typing. General study outcomes and caveats: The quantity of clinical and demographic metadata differed by source and by participant and was supplied without curation.

For this clone: The antigen it binds to is not known. No base qualities exist here, and no much larger clone lies one base off it.

TCRbeta CDR3 regions were amplified from genomic DNA using the immunoSEQ Assay, a bias-controlled multiplex PCR. Regarding the original processing steps: The number of nucleated cells in each sample was estimated by amplification of reference gene primers within the assay. Sequence reads were collapsed and filtered to measure the absolute abundance of every unique TCRbeta CDR3 rearrangement. For each sample, productive Simpson clonality was calculated as the square root of Simpson's diversity index across productive rearrangements. In its TCRdb copy, this immuneACCESS table keeps in-frame sequences only and misses some clones. Where compared with another copy, unresolved V genes explain less than half of these, and the others have no known cause. That table furnishes V, J and clone size, whereas the DNA furnished D and trimming. In this sample the table shows over 300,000 clones, about 90% of which occur a single time. The leading ten clones occupy 5% to 8.5% of the sample.

Taken from cysteine to phenylalanine, the CDR3 has 16 residues. The read is trimmed to its CDR3 DNA, 48 bases read in frame from base 1. Looking up the germline V gene (reference sequence) yields CDR1 LNHDA and CDR2 SQIVND. Trimming removed 5 bases from V and 2 bases from J; the gene matches leave 10 bases unexplained. The collaborating institutions used their own protocols to collect whole blood in K2EDTA tubes. For TCRbeta analysis, collaborators shipped samples in one of three forms: frozen whole blood, isolated PBMCs, or DNA extracted from either of those sample types. The sequenced sample was peripheral blood. The receptor's source is a man aged 18 to 29 with active or convalescent COVID-19. The chain couples TRBV19 to TRBJ2-5, with 8 bases matching TRBD2. The CDR3 sequence is CASSPYTTSGQETQYF. The nucleotide sequence is given as TGTGCCAGTAGTCCCTATACTACTAGCGGACAAGAGACCCAGTACTTC.